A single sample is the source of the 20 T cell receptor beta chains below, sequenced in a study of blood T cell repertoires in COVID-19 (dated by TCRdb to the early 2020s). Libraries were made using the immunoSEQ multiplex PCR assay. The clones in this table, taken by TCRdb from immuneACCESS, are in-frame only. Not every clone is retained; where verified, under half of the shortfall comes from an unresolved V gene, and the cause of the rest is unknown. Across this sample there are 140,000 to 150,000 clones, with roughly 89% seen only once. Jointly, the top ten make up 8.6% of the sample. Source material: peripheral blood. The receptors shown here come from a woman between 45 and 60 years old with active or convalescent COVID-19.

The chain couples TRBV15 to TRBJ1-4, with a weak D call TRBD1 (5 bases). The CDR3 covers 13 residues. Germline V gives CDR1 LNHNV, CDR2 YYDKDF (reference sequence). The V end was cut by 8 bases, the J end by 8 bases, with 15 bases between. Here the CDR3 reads CATRRQFEEKLFF. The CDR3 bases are TGTGCCACCCGTAGACAGTTCGAGGAAAAACTGTTTTTT. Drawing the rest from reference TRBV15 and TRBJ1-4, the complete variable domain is DAMVIQNPRYQVTQFGKPVTLSCSQTLNHNVMYWYQQKSSQAPKLLFHYYDKDFNNEADTPDNFQSRRPNTSFCFLDIRSPGLGDTAMYLCATRRQFEEKLFFGSGTQLSVL.

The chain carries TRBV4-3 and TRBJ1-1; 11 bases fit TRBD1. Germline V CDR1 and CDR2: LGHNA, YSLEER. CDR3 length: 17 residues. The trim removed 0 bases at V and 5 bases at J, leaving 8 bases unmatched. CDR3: CASSQDGPGQGATEAFF. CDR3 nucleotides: TGCGCCAGCAGCCAAGATGGCCCCGGACAGGGGGCGACTGAAGCTTTCTTT.

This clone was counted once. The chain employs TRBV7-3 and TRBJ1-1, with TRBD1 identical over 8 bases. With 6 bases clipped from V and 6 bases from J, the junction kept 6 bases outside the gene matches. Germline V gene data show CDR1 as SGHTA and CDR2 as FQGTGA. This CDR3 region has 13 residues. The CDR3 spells CASSIAGGPEAFF. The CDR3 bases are TGTGCCAGCAGTATCGCAGGGGGCCCTGAAGCTTTCTTT.

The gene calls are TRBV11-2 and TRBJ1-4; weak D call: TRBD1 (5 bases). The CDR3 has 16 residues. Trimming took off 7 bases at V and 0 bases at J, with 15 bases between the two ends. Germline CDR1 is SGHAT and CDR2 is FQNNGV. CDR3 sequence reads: CASNPPGGATNEKLFF. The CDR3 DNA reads TGTGCCAGCAACCCACCCGGGGGGGCAACTAATGAAAAACTGTTTTTT.

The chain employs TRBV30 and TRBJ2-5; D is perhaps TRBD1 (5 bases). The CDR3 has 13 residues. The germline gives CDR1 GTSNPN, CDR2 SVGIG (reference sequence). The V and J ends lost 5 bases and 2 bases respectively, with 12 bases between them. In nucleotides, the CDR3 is TGTGCCTGGGCTAGGGGTATACAAGAGACCCAGTACTTC. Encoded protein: CAWARGIQETQYF.

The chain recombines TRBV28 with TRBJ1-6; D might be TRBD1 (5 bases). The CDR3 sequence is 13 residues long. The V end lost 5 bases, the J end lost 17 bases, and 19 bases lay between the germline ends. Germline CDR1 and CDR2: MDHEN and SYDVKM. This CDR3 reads CASSLPTRAGFHF. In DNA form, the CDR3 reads TGTGCCAGCAGTCTACCAACCAGGGCGGGATTCCACTTT.

This CDR3 reads CASSLQGGGTYEQYF. CDR3 coding DNA: TGTGCCAGCAGCCTCCAGGGTGGGGGGACCTACGAGCAGTACTTC. The chain carries TRBV7-9 and TRBJ2-7; tentatively, D is TRBD2 (6 bases). Looked up from germline, CDR1 is SEHNR and CDR2 is FQNEAQ (reference sequence). The CDR3 length is 15 residues. V dropped 5 bases and J dropped 2 bases, with 16 bases sitting between them.

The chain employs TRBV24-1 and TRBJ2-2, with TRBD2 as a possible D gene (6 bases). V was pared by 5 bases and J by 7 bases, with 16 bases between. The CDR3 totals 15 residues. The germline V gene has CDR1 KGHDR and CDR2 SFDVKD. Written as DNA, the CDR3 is TGTGCCACCAGTGGCCTACCGGGACTTAGCGGGGAGCTGTTTTTT. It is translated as CATSGLPGLSGELFF.

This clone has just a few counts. The CDR3 region has the DNA TGTGCCAGCAGCAGATACAGTGGGAACACTGAAGCTTTCTTT. Translation: CASSRYSGNTEAFF. V gene TRBV9 combines with J gene TRBJ1-1; D unresolved. The CDR3 is made up of 14 amino acids. Germline CDR1 and CDR2: SGDLS and YYNGEE. V was shortened by 4 bases and J by 1 base, with 11 bases between the two germline ends.

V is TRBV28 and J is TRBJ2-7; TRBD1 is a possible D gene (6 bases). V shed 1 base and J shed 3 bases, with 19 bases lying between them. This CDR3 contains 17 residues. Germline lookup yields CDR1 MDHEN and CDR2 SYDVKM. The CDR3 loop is CASSLSGLGQGFYEQYF. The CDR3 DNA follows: TGTGCCAGCAGTTTATCCGGCCTTGGGCAGGGGTTCTACGAGCAGTACTTC.

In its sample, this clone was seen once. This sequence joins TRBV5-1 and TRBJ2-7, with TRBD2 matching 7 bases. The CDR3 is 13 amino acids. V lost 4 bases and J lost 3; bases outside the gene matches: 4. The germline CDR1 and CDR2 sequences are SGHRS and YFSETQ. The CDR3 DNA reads TGCGCCAGCAGCCTGTGGGGGGGCTACGAGCAGTACTTC. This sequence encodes CASSLWGGYEQYF.

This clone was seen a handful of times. The CDR3: CATDRELTVAETQYF. In DNA, the CDR3 is TGTGCCACCGATCGGGAGTTGACAGTAGCTGAGACCCAGTACTTC. The chain combines TRBV24-1 with TRBJ2-5, with D perhaps matching TRBD2 (6 bases). CDR1 is KGHDR and CDR2 is SFDVKD in the germline V gene. The CDR3 consists of 15 residues. The V and J ends lost 9 bases and 5 bases respectively, with 21 bases between them.

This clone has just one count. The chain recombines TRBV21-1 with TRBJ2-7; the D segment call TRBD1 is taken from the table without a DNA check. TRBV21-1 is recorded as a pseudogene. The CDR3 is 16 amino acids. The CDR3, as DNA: TGTGCCAGCAGCAAAGACTATGGACAGAGCCACTACGAGCAGTACTTC. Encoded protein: CASSKDYGQSHYEQYF.

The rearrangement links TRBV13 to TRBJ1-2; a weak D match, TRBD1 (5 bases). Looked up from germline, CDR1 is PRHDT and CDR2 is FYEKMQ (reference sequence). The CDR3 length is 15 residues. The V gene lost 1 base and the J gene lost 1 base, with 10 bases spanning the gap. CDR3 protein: CASSLVGDSNYGYTF. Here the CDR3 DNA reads TGTGCCAGCAGCTTAGTTGGAGACAGTAACTATGGCTACACCTTC. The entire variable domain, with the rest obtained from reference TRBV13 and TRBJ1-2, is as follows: AAGVIQSPRHLIKEKRETATLKCYPIPRHDTVYWYQQGPGQDPQFLISFYEKMQSDKGSIPDRFSAQQFSDYHSELNMSSLELGDSALYFCASSLVGDSNYGYTFGSGTRLTVV.

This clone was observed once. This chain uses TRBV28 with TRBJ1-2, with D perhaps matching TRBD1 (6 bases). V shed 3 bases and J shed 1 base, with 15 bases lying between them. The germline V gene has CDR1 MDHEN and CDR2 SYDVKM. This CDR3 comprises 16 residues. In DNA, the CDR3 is TGTGCCAGCAGTTTTCCCCGACAGGCCAATAACTATGGCTACACCTTC. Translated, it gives CASSFPRQANNYGYTF.

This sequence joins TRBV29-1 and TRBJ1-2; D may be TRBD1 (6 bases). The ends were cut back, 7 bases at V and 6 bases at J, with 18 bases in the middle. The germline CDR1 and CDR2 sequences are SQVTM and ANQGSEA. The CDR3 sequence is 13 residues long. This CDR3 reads CSGVSGTRDGYTF. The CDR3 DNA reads TGCAGCGGGGTATCCGGGACACGAGATGGCTACACCTTC.

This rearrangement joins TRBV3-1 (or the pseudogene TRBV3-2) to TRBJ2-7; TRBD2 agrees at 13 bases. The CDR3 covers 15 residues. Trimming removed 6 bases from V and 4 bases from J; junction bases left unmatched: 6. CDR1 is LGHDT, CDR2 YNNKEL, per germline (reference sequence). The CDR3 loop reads CASRGGLAGVYEQYF. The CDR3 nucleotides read TGTGCCAGCAGGGGTGGACTAGCGGGAGTATACGAGCAGTACTTC.

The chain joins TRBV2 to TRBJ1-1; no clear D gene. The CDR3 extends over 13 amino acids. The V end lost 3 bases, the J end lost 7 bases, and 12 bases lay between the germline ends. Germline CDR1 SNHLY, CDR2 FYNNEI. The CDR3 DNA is TGTGCCAGCAGTGATGGTAGGCGACTTGAAGCTTTCTTT. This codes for CASSDGRRLEAFF.

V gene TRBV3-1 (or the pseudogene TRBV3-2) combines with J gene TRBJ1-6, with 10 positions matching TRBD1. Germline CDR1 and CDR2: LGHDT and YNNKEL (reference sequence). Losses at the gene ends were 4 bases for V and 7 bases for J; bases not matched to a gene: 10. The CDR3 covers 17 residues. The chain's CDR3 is CASSPPGQGTGNSPLHF. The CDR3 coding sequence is TGTGCCAGCAGCCCACCGGGACAGGGGACGGGGAATTCACCCCTCCACTTT.

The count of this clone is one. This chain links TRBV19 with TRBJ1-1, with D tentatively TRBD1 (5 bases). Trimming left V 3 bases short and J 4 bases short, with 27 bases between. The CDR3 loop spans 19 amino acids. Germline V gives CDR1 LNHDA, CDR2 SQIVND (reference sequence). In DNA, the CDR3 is TGTGCCAGTAGTATGACCCCCCTCTGGGCAGGGTTGAGAACCACTGAAGCTTTCTTT. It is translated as CASSMTPLWAGLRTTEAFF.